This entry concerns a single TCR beta chain. Its specificity is unknown. As for treatment: oral pan-JAK inhibitor, 5-10 mg twice daily. Isolated RNA was reverse transcribed into cDNA used as the sequencing template. Measured with immunoSEQ multiplex PCR; TCRdb has only the in-frame clones, and not every one. Of about 120,000 clones listed, about 50% are singletons. The sample belongs to a study of CD8+ T cells in alopecia areata. Study-wide background: Patients in the treated group were given tofacitinib by mouth, 5 to 10 mg twice a day.

General study findings and limits: The study found that many expanded lesional clones persisted in scalp and blood during tofacitinib. Researchers report lesional scalp, most notably alopecia totalis/universalis, outstripped normal scalp in clonality.

This clonotype was sampled from a human donor with alopecia areata. Sequenced here: CD4+ T cells sorted from blood, sampled at week 4, from a patient treated with tofacitinib.

The chain's CDR3 is CASSPTVNYGYTF. The CDR3 nucleotides are TGTGCCAGCAGCCCGACAGTTAACTATGGCTACACCTTC. The chain combines TRBV6-1 with TRBJ1-2, with a weak D call TRBD1 (5 bases). The germline V and J ends were trimmed by 6 bases and 1 base, with 9 bases remaining between them. CDR1 and CDR2 (germline): MNHNS, SASEGT. The CDR3 sequence is 13 residues long.